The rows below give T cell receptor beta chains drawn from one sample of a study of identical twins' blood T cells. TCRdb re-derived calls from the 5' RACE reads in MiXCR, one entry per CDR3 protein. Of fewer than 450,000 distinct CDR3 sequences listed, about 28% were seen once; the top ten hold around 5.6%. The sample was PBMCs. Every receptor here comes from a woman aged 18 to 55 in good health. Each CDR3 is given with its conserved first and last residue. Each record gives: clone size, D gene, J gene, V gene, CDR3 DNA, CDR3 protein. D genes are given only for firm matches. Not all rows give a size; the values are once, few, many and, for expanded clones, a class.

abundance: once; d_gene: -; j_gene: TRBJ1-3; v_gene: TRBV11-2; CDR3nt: TGTGCCAGCAGCTTAGGAGGGGTCTCTGGAAACACCATATATTTT; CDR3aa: CASSLGGVSGNTIYF
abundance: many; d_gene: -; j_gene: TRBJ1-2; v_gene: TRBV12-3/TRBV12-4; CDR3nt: TGTGCCAGCAGTTCGTTAGACAGCCGGTCGGATGGCTACACCTTC; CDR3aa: CASSSLDSRSDGYTF
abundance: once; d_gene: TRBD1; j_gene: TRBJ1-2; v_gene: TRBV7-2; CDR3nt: TGTGCCAGCAGCTTAGAGAGACAGGGATATGGCTACACCTTC; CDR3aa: CASSLERQGYGYTF
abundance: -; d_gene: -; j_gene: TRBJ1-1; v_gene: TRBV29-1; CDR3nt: TGCAGCGTTGAATTCCGGGAGGATGAAGCTTTCTTT; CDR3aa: CSVEFREDEAFF
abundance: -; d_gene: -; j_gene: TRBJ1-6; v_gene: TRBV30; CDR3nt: TGTGCCTGGGACTCTGGGGGTTCACCCCTCCACTTT; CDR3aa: CAWDSGGSPLHF
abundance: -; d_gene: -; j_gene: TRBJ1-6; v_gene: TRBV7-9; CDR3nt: TGTGCCAGCAGCTTAGGAGGAGATGCCTATAATTCACCCCTCCACTTT; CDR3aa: CASSLGGDAYNSPLHF
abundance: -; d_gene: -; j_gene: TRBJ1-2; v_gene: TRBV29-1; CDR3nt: TGCAGCGTTCAGACTAACTATGGCTACACCTTC; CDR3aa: CSVQTNYGYTF
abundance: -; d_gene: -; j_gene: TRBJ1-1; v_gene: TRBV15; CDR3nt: TGTGCCACCAGCAGAGAGGGACGCATGGGGACTGAAGCTTTCTTT; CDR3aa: CATSREGRMGTEAFF
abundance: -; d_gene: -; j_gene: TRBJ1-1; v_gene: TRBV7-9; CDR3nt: TGTGCCAGCAGCTTAGCGAGAGCAGGGTCGGGAAACACTGAAGCTTTCTTT; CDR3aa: CASSLARAGSGNTEAFF
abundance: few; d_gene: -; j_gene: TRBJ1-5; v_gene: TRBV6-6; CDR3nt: TGTGCCAGCAGTTACTCAGGACACAATAGCAATCAGCCCCAGCATTTT; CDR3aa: CASSYSGHNSNQPQHF
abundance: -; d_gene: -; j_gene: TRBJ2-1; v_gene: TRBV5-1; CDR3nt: TGCGCCAGCAGCTTGGAGGCGATGTGGAATGAGCAGTTCTTC; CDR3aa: CASSLEAMWNEQFF
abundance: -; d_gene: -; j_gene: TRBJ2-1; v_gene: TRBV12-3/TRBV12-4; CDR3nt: TGTGCCAGCAGTCGACTTTTTTACAATGAGCAGTTCTTC; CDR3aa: CASSRLFYNEQFF
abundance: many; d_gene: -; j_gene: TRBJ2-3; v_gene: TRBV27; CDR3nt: TGTGCCAGCAGTTCCAGGTCCGTCGGAGATACGCAGTATTTT; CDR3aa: CASSSRSVGDTQYF
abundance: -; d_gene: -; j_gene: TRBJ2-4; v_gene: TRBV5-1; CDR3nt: TGCGCCAGCAGCTTGGCGGACTCCGGGACGAACATTCAGTACTTC; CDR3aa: CASSLADSGTNIQYF
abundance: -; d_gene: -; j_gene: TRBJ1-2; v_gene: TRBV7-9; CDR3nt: TGTGCCAGCAGCTTAGCCCTCACAGGGATTGCTGGCTACACCTTC; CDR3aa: CASSLALTGIAGYTF